This TCR beta chain comes out of a study of T cells after yellow fever vaccination. For the study at large: The SMART-Seq v4 Ultra Low Input method served to prepare the low-cell-number fractions. Study observations and caveats: Booster sampling recovered most clones from primary vaccination (roughly 97% CD4, 88% CD8).

This clonotype was observed a handful of times. The antigen remains unidentified. TCRdb re-called the 5' RACE reads with MiXCR, one entry per CDR3 protein. The sample contains approximately 300,000 distinct CDR3 sequences, 8.7% of which appear only once. V was pared by 0 bases and J by 2 bases, with 5 bases between. The germline CDR1 and CDR2 sequences are SEHNR and FQNEAQ (reference sequence). CDR3 size: 14 residues. The source material was PBMCs, sampled on the day of the first yellow fever vaccination. The receptor was isolated from a man between 18 and 29 years old who received the YFV17D yellow fever vaccine. V is TRBV7-9 and J is TRBJ1-3, with D possibly TRBD1 on 5 matching bases. CDR3 in amino acids: CASSLAGAGNTIYF. The CDR3 DNA reads TGTGCCAGCAGCTTAGCAGGGGCTGGAAACACCATATATTTT.